This T cell receptor (beta chain) was sequenced during a study of blood T cell repertoires in COVID-19. In the study overall: T cells, B-cell-depleted T cells, or PBMCs provided the cDNA or gDNA that served as material.

This table comes from immunoSEQ multiplex PCR, and its TCRdb copy is limited to in-frame clones, with some not included. The repertoire holds over 200,000 clones, roughly nine tenths seen once, with less than 4.5% in the top ten. CDR3 length equals 13 residues. Trimming cost V 6 bases and J 1 base, with 9 bases left between them. Germline-derived CDR1 and CDR2 are LNHNV and YYDKDF (reference sequence). Material: PBMCs or T cells enriched from blood (not recorded which). The source of this sequence is a woman aged 25 to 39 with acute COVID-19. The V and J genes are TRBV15 and TRBJ1-1; D is perhaps TRBD1 (6 bases). This chain's CDR3 is CATSSDRNTEAFF. The CDR3, as DNA: TGTGCCACCAGTTCGGACAGGAACACTGAAGCTTTCTTT.